These 18 T cell receptor beta chains were all obtained from the same sample, sequenced in a study of response to subunit inactivated influenza vaccine. Using its own MiXCR run on the RT-PCR reads, TCRdb lists one record per CDR3 protein. The table includes about 650,000 distinct CDR3 sequences, approximately 15% detected once. Material: PBMCs from blood, obtained 14 to 15 days before vaccination. These receptors all come from a man between 50 and 59 years old who received an inactivated influenza vaccine.

This clonotype was detected only a few times. The genes are TRBV4-1 and TRBJ2-7, with 9 bases fitting TRBD1. The J segment lost 5 bases and the V segment lost 4 bases, leaving 12 bases of the junction unmatched. Germline V CDR1 and CDR2: MGHRA, YSYEKL. The CDR3 has 16 amino acids. This CDR3 is CASSPVFGQGFHEQYF. CDR3 bases: TGCGCCAGCAGCCCAGTCTTTGGACAGGGGTTCCACGAGCAGTACTTC.

The V gene is TRBV18, the J gene TRBJ2-1; D perhaps matches TRBD1 (5 bases). Trimming took 4 bases from V and 4 from J, leaving 8 bases between them. This CDR3 is built from 13 residues. Germline V gene sequence: CDR1 KGHSH, CDR2 LQKENI. Here the CDR3 DNA reads TGTGCCAGCTCACAAGGACAATACAATGAGCAGTTCTTC. Protein: CASSQGQYNEQFF.

The chain has TRBV6-1 and TRBJ2-1; TRBD2 agrees at 8 bases. The CDR3 is 16 residues long. In germline, CDR1 is MNHNS, CDR2 SASEGT. The ends lost 6 bases at V and 2 bases at J; junction bases unmatched: 9. In DNA form, the CDR3 reads TGTGCCAGCAGAAACGTAGCGGGGAACCCCTACAATGAGCAGTTCTTC. Protein product: CASRNVAGNPYNEQFF.

Only a few counts were recorded for this clonotype. The chain has TRBV20-1 and TRBJ2-1; 9 nucleotides align to TRBD2. Trimming cost V 0 bases and J 3 bases; bases outside gene matches: 21. Germline CDR1 reads DFQATT; CDR2 reads SNEGSKA (reference sequence). This CDR3 contains 21 residues. The CDR3 nucleotides read TGCAGTGCTAGAGATGAGGCGGGAGGGCTCAGGGTAACGAGCAACTACAATGAGCAGTTCTTC. Its translation is CSARDEAGGLRVTSNYNEQFF.

The J gene is TRBJ2-1, the V gene TRBV20-1; 12 bases are shared with TRBD2. Germline CDR1 reads DFQATT; CDR2 reads SNEGSKA (reference sequence). The CDR3 has 15 residues. Trimming cost V 6 bases and J 3 bases; bases outside gene matches: 6. The CDR3 loop reads CSAKLAGGSYNEQFF. As DNA, the CDR3 is TGCAGTGCCAAACTAGCGGGAGGCAGCTACAATGAGCAGTTCTTC.

The chain is built from TRBV7-2 and TRBJ2-1; 7 nucleotides match TRBD1. The CDR3 sequence is 12 residues long. CDR1 and CDR2 from the germline V gene are SGHTA and FQGNSA. The V and J ends lost 5 bases and 8 bases, in that order; junction bases with no gene match: 3. This CDR3 is CASSRQGYEQFF. The CDR3 DNA follows: TGTGCCAGCAGCCGACAGGGCTATGAGCAGTTCTTC.

This clonotype has just a few counts. The gene calls are TRBV5-1 and TRBJ2-1; the D is unclear. The germline CDR1 and CDR2 sequences are SGHRS and YFSETQ. The V and J ends lost 0 bases and 4 bases respectively, with 11 bases between them. CDR3 length equals 15 residues. CDR3 sequence reads: CASSLADRSYNEQFF. DNA for the CDR3: TGCGCCAGCAGCTTGGCCGATCGTAGTTACAATGAGCAGTTCTTC. The whole variable domain, filled in from reference TRBV5-1 and TRBJ2-1, reads KAGVTQTPRYLIKTRGQQVTLSCSPISGHRSVSWYQQTPGQGLQFLFEYFSETQRNKGNFPGRFSGRQFSNSRSEMNVSTLELGDSALYLCASSLADRSYNEQFFGPGTRLTVL.

This clonotype showed up just a few times. The chain couples TRBV7-8 to TRBJ1-3; D unclear. CDR3 size: 17 residues. V dropped 1 base and J dropped 0 bases, with 13 bases sitting between them. The V gene's germline CDR1 is SGHVS and CDR2 FQNEAQ. CDR3 coding DNA: TGTGCCAGCAGCTTAGTTTTGGCAGCCTACTCTGGAAACACCATATATTTT. Encoded protein: CASSLVLAAYSGNTIYF.

This clonotype was recorded at least ten times. The genes are TRBV12-3 or TRBV12-4 and TRBJ2-3; D is unresolved. The V gene lost 4 bases and the J gene lost 5 bases, with 7 bases spanning the gap. This CDR3 comprises 12 residues. CDR3 nucleotides: TGTGCCAGCAGTTCTCGACTAGATACGCAGTATTTT. It yields the protein CASSSRLDTQYF.

This clonotype showed up many times. For the CDR3, the DNA is TGTGCCAGCAGCCTGAGGGAATCGCGAGCTTTCTTT. Amino acids: CASSLRESRAFF. The rearrangement links TRBV7-2 to TRBJ1-1, with unresolved D. The germline CDR1 and CDR2 sequences are SGHTA and FQGNSA. CDR3 length equals 12 residues. V was clipped by 5 bases and J by 10 bases, with 14 bases between them.

This clonotype was seen a handful of times. The rearrangement links TRBV4-1 to TRBJ2-3; D remains ambiguous. The germline CDR1 and CDR2 sequences are MGHRA and YSYEKL. The length of the CDR3 is 16 residues. Trimming cost V 0 bases and J 4 bases, with 14 bases left between them. Written as DNA, the CDR3 is TGCGCCAGCAGCCAAGATGGGATTTACTGGGCAGATACGCAGTATTTT. Its translation is CASSQDGIYWADTQYF.

A few counts support this clonotype. This chain links TRBV27 with TRBJ1-1, with a possible D match to TRBD1 (5 bases). Germline V gives CDR1 MNHEY, CDR2 SMNVEV (reference sequence). V gave up 5 bases and J gave up 5 bases, with 18 bases separating them. The CDR3 covers 15 residues. The DNA for the CDR3 is TGTGCCAGCAGTCTGCGTCCAGGGCATGGGACTGAAGCTTTCTTT. Its protein product is CASSLRPGHGTEAFF.

This clonotype was found a few times. This CDR3 is CSSQGAGRDNEQFF. The CDR3 DNA reads TGCAGTTCTCAGGGGGCTGGGAGAGACAATGAGCAGTTCTTC. The chain joins TRBV20-1 to TRBJ2-1; 8 bases agree with TRBD1. The CDR3 covers 14 residues. CDR1 and CDR2 from the germline V gene are DFQATT and SNEGSKA (reference sequence). J was trimmed by 5 bases and V by 8 bases; bases with no gene match: 11.

The chain is built from TRBV15 and TRBJ1-4; D remains unclear. V dropped 0 bases and J dropped 7 bases, with 15 bases sitting between them. The CDR3 extends over 16 amino acids. CDR1 LNHNV and CDR2 YYDKDF come from the germline V gene (reference sequence). In nucleotides, the CDR3 is TGTGCCACCAGCAGAGAACGCGTCCTCACGGGTGAAAAACTGTTTTTT. Residues: CATSRERVLTGEKLFF.

This clonotype was counted between two and nine times. This chain joins TRBV3-1 and TRBJ2-1; no clear D gene. This CDR3 has 15 residues. Trimming removed 1 base at V and 0 bases at J, with 7 bases between. The germline V gene has CDR1 LGHDT and CDR2 YNNKEL (reference sequence). The CDR3 sequence is CASSQAFSSYNEQFF. CDR3 sequence (DNA): TGTGCCAGCAGCCAAGCCTTCAGCTCCTACAATGAGCAGTTCTTC.

This clonotype was seen more than once but under ten times. V usage is TRBV4-2 and J usage is TRBJ2-7, with TRBD1 matching over 7 bases. From germline, CDR1 is LGHNA and CDR2 YNFKEQ. CDR3 length: 18 residues. J gave up 4 bases and V 4 bases, and 19 bases lay outside the gene matches. Here the CDR3 DNA reads TGTGCCAGCAGCCGAGACCTTAGTAGGACAGGCCTCCCTTACGAGCAGTACTTC. It encodes CASSRDLSRTGLPYEQYF.

The sample holds many counts of this clonotype. V usage is TRBV5-1 and J usage is TRBJ1-6, with 9 bases fitting TRBD1. Germline CDR1 SGHRS, CDR2 YFSETQ. The CDR3 is 15 residues long. J was trimmed by 8 bases and V by 3 bases; bases with no gene match: 6. The DNA of the CDR3 is TGCGCCAGCAGCTGGACAGGGGCTGGGGATTCACCCCTCCACTTT. Residues: CASSWTGAGDSPLHF.

This clonotype showed up many times. The V call is TRBV19, the J call TRBJ2-1; D is undetermined. Trimming removed 1 base from V and 0 bases from J, with 7 bases in between. The length of the CDR3 is 15 residues. CDR1 LNHDA and CDR2 SQIVND come from the germline V gene (reference sequence). The CDR3 is CASSIGWFSYNEQFF. In DNA form, the CDR3 reads TGTGCCAGTAGTATAGGGTGGTTCTCCTACAATGAGCAGTTCTTC.